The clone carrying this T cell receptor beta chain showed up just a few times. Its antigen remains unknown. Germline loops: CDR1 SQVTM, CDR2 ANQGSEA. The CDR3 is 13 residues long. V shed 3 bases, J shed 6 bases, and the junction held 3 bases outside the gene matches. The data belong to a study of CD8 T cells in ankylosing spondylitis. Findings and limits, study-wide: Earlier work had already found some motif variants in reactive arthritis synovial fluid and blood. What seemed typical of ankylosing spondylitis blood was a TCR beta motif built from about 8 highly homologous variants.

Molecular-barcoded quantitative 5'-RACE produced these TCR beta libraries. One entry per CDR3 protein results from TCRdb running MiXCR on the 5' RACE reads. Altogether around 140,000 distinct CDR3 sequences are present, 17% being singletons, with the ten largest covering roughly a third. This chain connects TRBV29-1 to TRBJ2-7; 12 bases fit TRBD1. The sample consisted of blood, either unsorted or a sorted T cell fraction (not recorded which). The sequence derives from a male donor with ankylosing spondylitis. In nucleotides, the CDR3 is TGCAGCGTTGAGGGGACAGGGGGCGGCGAGCAGTACTTC. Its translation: CSVEGTGGGEQYF.